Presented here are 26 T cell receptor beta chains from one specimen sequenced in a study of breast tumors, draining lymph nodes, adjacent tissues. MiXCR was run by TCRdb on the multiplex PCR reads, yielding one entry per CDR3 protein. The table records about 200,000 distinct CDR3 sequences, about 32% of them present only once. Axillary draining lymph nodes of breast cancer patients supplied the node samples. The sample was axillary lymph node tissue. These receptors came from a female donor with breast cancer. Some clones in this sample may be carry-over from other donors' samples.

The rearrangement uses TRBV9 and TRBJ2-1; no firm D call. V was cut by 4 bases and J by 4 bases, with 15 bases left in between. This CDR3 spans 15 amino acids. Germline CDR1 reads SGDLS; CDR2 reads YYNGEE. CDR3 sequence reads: CASSSAPQLYNEQFF. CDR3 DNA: TGTGCCAGCAGCTCGGCCCCCCAGTTATACAATGAGCAGTTCTTC.

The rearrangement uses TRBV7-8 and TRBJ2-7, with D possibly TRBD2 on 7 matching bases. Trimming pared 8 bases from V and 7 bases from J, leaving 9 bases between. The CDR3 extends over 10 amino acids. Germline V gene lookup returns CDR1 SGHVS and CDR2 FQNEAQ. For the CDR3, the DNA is TGTGCCAGCGGGAGGGGGGAGCAGTACTTC. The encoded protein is CASGRGEQYF.

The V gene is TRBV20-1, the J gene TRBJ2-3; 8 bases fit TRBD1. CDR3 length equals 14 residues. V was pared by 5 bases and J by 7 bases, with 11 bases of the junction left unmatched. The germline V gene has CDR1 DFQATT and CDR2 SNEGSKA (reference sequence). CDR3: CSASPEQGVYTQYF. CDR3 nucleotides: TGCAGTGCTTCACCGGAACAGGGGGTGTATACGCAGTATTTT.

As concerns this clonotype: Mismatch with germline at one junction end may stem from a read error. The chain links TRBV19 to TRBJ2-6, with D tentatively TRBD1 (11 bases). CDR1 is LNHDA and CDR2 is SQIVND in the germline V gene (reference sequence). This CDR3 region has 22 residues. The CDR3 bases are TGTGCCAGTAGGCTGGGACAGGGGGATACTAGCGGGAATAGCTCTGGGGCCAACGCCCTGACTTTC. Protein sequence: CASRLGQGDTSGNSSGANALTF.

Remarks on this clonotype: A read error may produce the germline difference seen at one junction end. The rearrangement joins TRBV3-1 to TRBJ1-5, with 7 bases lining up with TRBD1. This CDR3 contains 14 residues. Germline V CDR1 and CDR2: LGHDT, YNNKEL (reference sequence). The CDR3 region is CASSHDRGNQPQHF. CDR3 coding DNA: TGCGCCAGCAGCCATGACAGGGGCAATCAGCCCCAGCATTTT.

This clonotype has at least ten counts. The CDR3 protein is CSAWQSSYEQYF. DNA of the CDR3: TGCAGTGCTTGGCAGAGCTCCTACGAGCAGTACTTC. The J gene is TRBJ2-7, the V gene TRBV20-1; no definite D call. The V end lost 5 bases, the J end lost 0 bases, and 8 bases lay between the germline ends. The CDR3 runs 12 residues. Germline V CDR1 and CDR2: DFQATT, SNEGSKA (reference sequence).

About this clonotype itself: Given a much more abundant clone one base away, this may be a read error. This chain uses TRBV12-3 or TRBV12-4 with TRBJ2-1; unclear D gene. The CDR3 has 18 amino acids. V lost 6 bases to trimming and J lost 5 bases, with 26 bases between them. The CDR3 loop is CASSHGLRSLVPHNEQFF. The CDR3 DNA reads TGTGCCAGCAGCCACGGGCTTAGGTCGCTAGTACCTCACAATGAGCAGTTCTTC.

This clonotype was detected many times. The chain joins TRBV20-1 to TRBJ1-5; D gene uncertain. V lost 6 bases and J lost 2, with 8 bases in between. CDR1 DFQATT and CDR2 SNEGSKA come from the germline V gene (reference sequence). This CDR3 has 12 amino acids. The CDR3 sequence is CSAADRNQPQHF. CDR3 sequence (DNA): TGCAGTGCCGCCGATCGCAATCAGCCCCAGCATTTT.

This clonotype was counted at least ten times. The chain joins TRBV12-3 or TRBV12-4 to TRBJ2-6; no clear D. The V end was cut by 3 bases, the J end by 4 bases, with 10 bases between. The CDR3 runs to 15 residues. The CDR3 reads CASSFLPSGANVLTF. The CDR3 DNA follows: TGTGCCAGCAGTTTTCTTCCATCCGGGGCCAACGTCCTGACTTTC.

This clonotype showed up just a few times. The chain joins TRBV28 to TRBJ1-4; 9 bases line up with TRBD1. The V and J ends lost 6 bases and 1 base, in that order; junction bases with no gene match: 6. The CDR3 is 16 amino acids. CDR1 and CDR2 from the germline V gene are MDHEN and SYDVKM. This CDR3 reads CASRTQGAITNEKLFF. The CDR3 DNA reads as TGTGCCAGCAGGACACAGGGGGCGATAACTAATGAAAAACTGTTTTTT.

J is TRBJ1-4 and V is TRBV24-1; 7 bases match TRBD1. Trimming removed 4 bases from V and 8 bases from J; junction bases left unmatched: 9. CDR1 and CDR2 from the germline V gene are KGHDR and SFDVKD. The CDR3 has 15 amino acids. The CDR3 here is CATSDRTGDQEKLFF. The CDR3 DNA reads TGTGCCACCAGTGACCGCACAGGGGATCAGGAAAAACTGTTTTTT.

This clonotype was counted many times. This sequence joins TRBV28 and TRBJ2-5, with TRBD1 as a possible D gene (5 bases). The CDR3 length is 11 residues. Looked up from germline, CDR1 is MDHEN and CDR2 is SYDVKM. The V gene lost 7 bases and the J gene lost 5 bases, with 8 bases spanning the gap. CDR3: CASKTVETQYF. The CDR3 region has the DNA TGTGCCAGCAAGACAGTCGAGACCCAGTACTTC.

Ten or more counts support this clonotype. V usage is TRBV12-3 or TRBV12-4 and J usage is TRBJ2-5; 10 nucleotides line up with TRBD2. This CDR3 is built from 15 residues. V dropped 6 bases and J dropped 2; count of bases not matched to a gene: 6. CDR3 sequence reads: CASRAAGGQQETQYF. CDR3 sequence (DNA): TGTGCCAGCAGGGCAGCGGGGGGGCAGCAAGAGACCCAGTACTTC.

The CDR3 bases are TGCAGTGCTAGAGTGTTGGGACCAAAAGCGACCCAGTACTTC. It encodes CSARVLGPKATQYF. The chain has TRBV20-1 and TRBJ2-5, with D perhaps assigned TRBD1 or TRBD2 (5 bases each). V was shortened by 1 base and J by 7 bases, with 16 bases between the two germline ends. Per the germline V gene, CDR1 is DFQATT and CDR2 is SNEGSKA (reference sequence). This CDR3 spans 14 amino acids.

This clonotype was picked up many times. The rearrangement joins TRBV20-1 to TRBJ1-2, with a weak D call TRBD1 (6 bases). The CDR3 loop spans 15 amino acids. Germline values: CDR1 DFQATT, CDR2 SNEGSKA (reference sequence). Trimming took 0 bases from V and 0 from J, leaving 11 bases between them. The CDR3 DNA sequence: TGCAGTGCTAGAGAATTAGGGGGAGCTAACTATGGCTACACCTTC. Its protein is CSARELGGANYGYTF.

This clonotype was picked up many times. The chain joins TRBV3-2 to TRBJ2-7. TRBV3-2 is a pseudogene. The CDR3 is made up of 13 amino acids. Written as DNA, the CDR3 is TGTGCCAGCACCCGTAGACGGTTCTACGAGCAGTACTTC. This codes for CASTRRRFYEQYF.

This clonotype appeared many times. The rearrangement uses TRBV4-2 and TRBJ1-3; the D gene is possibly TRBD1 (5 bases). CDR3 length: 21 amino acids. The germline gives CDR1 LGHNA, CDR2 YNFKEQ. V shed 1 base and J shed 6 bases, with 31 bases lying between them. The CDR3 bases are TGTGCCAGCAGCCAAGTACTTCCCCGGCAGGGTGCACCTTTTCTGGAAAACACCATATATTTT. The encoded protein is CASSQVLPRQGAPFLENTIYF.

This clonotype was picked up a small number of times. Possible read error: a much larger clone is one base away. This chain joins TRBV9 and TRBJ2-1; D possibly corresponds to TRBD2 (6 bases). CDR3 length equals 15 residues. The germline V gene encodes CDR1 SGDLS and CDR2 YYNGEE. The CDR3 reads CASSELAASYNEPFF. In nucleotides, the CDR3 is TGTGCCAGCAGCGAACTAGCAGCCTCCTACAATGAGCCGTTCTTC.

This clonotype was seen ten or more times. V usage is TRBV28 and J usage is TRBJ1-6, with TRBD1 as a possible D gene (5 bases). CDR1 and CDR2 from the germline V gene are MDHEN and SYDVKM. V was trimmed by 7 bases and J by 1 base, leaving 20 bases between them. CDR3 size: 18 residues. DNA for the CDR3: TGTGCCAGCACTCGGAGGGGCGGCTTTATATCCTATAATTCACCCCTCCACTTT. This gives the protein CASTRRGGFISYNSPLHF.

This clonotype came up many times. The CDR3 nucleotides are TGTGCCAGCAGCGTAACGAGCTCTGGAAACACCATATATTTT. Amino acids: CASSVTSSGNTIYF. The V gene is TRBV11-2, the J gene TRBJ1-3; D unresolved. Germline V gene lookup returns CDR1 SGHAT and CDR2 FQNNGV. The CDR3 has 14 residues. Trimming cost V 5 bases and J 0 bases, with 8 bases left between them.

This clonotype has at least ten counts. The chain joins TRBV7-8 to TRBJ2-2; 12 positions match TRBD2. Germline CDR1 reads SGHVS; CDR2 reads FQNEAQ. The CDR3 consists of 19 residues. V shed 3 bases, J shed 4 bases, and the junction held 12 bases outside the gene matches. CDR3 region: CASSFAPVGLAGTTGELFF. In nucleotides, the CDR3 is TGTGCCAGCAGCTTTGCCCCGGTCGGACTAGCGGGGACCACCGGGGAGCTGTTTTTT.

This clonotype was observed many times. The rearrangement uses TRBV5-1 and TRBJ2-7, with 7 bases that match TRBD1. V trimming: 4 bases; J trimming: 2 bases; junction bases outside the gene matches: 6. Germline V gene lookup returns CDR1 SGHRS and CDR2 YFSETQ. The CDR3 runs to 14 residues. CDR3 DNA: TGCGCCAGCAGCACGAGGACAGGTACCTACGAGCAGTACTTC. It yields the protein CASSTRTGTYEQYF.

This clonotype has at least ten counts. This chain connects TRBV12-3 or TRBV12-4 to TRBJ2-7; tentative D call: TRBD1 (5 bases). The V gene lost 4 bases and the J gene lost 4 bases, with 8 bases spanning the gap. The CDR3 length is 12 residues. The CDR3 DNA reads TGTGCCAGCAGTTCGACAGCTTACGAGCAGTACTTC. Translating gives CASSSTAYEQYF.

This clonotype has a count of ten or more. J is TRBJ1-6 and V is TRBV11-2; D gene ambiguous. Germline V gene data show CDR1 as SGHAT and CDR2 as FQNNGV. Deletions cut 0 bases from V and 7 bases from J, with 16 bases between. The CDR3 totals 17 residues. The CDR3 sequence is CASSLDGEGPSNSPLHF. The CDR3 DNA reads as TGTGCCAGCAGCTTAGATGGGGAGGGCCCTTCGAATTCACCCCTCCACTTT.

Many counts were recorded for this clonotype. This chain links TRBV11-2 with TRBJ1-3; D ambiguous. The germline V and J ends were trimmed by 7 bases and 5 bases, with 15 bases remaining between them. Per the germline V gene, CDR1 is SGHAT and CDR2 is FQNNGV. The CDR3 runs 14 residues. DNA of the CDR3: TGTGCCAGCACCTCCCGGGGAGGGAGAAACACCATATATTTT. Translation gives CASTSRGGRNTIYF.

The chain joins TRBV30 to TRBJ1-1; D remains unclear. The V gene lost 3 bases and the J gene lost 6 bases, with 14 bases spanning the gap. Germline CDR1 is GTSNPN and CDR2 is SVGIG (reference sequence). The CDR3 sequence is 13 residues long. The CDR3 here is CAWRRVAVAEAFF. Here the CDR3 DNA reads TGTGCCTGGAGAAGGGTGGCGGTTGCTGAAGCTTTCTTT.